The subject of this entry is one TCR beta chain. Antigen: not known. Deletions cut 5 bases from V and 1 base from J, with 15 bases between. Germline CDR1 reads SGHRS; CDR2 reads YFSETQ. The CDR3 length is 15 residues. Clones were read by immunoSEQ multiplex PCR, and TCRdb kept only the in-frame ones, dropping some. There are 50,000 to 60,000 clones in the sample; over 70% occur only once, and 1.5% to 2.5% lies in the top ten. This sample stems from a study of memory CD4+ T cells and cytomegalovirus serostatus. Across the whole study: Of the healthy Belgian adults, fewer than 10 were CMV seropositive and about two dozen seronegative. Notes on the study in general: About 40% of the roughly 160 known CMV-associated TCRbeta sequences appeared in CD4+ memory.

The sort gate was single viable CD3+CD4+CD8-CD45RO+ cells for memory CD4+ T cells. This chain connects TRBV5-1 to TRBJ1-1, with D unclear. The receptor was isolated from an adult in good health and CMV-seropositive. Sequences were obtained from memory CD4+ T cells from blood. CDR3 region: CASRPSGISNTEAFF. The CDR3 bases are TGCGCCAGCAGACCCTCGGGGATATCGAACACTGAAGCTTTCTTT.